These 26 T cell receptor beta chains came from one sample sequenced in a study of shared clonotypes between healthy human individuals. The table came from immunoSEQ multiplex PCR; TCRdb's copy has only in-frame clones and leaves some out. The repertoire has 550,000 to 800,000 clones, approximately 79% of them found once; the top ten carry 1.5% to 2%. Sequenced material: memory CD4+ T cells sorted from blood. As for subset: CD45RA-negative fraction. Receptor source: a woman aged 25 to 39 in good health.

The J gene is TRBJ2-5, the V gene TRBV29-1, with 9 bases lining up with TRBD1. CDR1 and CDR2 from the germline V gene are SQVTM and ANQGSEA. The CDR3 runs to 13 residues. V trimming: 4 bases; J trimming: 1 base; junction bases outside the gene matches: 1. The CDR3 loop is CSVGQGGQETQYF. The CDR3 region has the DNA TGCAGCGTTGGACAGGGGGGCCAAGAGACCCAGTACTTC.

The gene calls are TRBV5-4 and TRBJ2-7; 12 nucleotides line up with TRBD2. The CDR3 consists of 16 residues. V was clipped by 0 bases and J by 1 base; unmatched bases: 2. Germline V gene lookup returns CDR1 SGHNT and CDR2 YYREEE (reference sequence). The CDR3 region is CASSLVTSGRSYEQYF. CDR3 sequence (DNA): TGTGCCAGCAGCTTGGTGACTAGCGGGAGATCCTACGAGCAGTACTTC.

The chain joins TRBV28 to TRBJ1-1, with no clear D. V was shortened by 3 bases and J by 4 bases, with 9 bases between the two germline ends. Germline lookup yields CDR1 MDHEN and CDR2 SYDVKM. The CDR3 length is 13 residues. The CDR3 region has the DNA TGTGCCAGCAGTTTGATCTCAGGCACTGAAGCTTTCTTT. This encodes CASSLISGTEAFF. The complete variable domain, with remaining parts taken from reference TRBV28 and TRBJ1-1, reads DVKVTQSSRYLVKRTGEKVFLECVQDMDHENMFWYRQDPGLGLRLIYFSYDVKMKEKGDIPEGYSVSREKKERFSLILESASTNQTSMYLCASSLISGTEAFFGQGTRLTVV.

The J gene is TRBJ2-3, the V gene TRBV4-1, with D maybe TRBD2 (5 bases). Germline CDR1 reads MGHRA; CDR2 reads YSYEKL. The germline V and J ends were trimmed by 0 bases and 10 bases, with 17 bases remaining between them. The CDR3 has 15 residues. As DNA, the CDR3 is TGCGCCAGCAGCCAAGATCTAGCTATGGCGGTCGCGCAGTATTTT. As protein: CASSQDLAMAVAQYF.

The V gene is TRBV5-1, the J gene TRBJ2-7, with D perhaps matching TRBD2 (5 bases). Between the trimmed V and J ends, which lost 4 bases and 0 bases, there was a span of 14 bases. The germline V gene has CDR1 SGHRS and CDR2 YFSETQ. CDR3 length: 15 amino acids. For the CDR3, the DNA is TGCGCCAGCAGCCCCGGTAGCGAGTACTCCTACGAGCAGTACTTC. It yields the protein CASSPGSEYSYEQYF.

V usage is TRBV5-4 and J usage is TRBJ1-4; D unresolved. CDR1 is SGHNT and CDR2 is YYREEE in the germline V gene (reference sequence). This CDR3 spans 12 amino acids. V dropped 2 bases and J dropped 3 bases, with 2 bases sitting between them. The CDR3 loop is CASSFPNEKLFF. In DNA form, the CDR3 reads TGTGCCAGCAGCTTCCCTAATGAAAAACTGTTTTTT.

The J gene is TRBJ2-5, the V gene TRBV18; the D gene is possibly TRBD2 (6 bases). V was shortened by 5 bases and J by 4 bases, with 14 bases between the two germline ends. This CDR3 region has 14 residues. Germline CDR1 reads KGHSH; CDR2 reads LQKENI. Written as DNA, the CDR3 is TGTGCCAGCTCAACGGGACTTCAGGGAGAGACCCAGTACTTC. Translated, it gives CASSTGLQGETQYF.

This chain joins TRBV4-1 and TRBJ1-4; 8 bases line up with TRBD1. CDR1 is MGHRA and CDR2 is YSYEKL in the germline V gene. This CDR3 comprises 16 residues. The V and J ends lost 5 bases and 4 bases, in that order; junction bases with no gene match: 9. In DNA form, the CDR3 reads TGCGCCAGCAGCTCAAGGACAGGGTTTAGTAATGAAAAACTGTTTTTT. As protein: CASSSRTGFSNEKLFF.

Note on this clone: The sample holds other DNA sequences that translate to the same CDR3. V usage is TRBV5-1 and J usage is TRBJ2-1, with 9 nucleotides matching TRBD2. V shed 4 bases and J 4 bases; nucleotides not matched to a gene: 6. The CDR3 is made up of 15 amino acids. Per the germline V gene, CDR1 is SGHRS and CDR2 is YFSETQ. DNA of the CDR3: TGCGCCAGCAGCCTTGGTACTAGCGGGTACAATGAGCAGTTCTTC. Its protein product is CASSLGTSGYNEQFF.

The rearrangement joins TRBV9 to TRBJ2-1; perhaps TRBD1 as D (5 bases). The germline V gene encodes CDR1 SGDLS and CDR2 YYNGEE. The CDR3 is made up of 11 amino acids. V shed 8 bases and J shed 5 bases, with 8 bases lying between them. CDR3 DNA: TGTGCCAGTGGGGCACACAATGAGCAGTTCTTC. Translated, it gives CASGAHNEQFF.

As concerns this clone: Other DNA sequences within the sample encode an identical CDR3. CDR3 sequence reads: CSVELTGSFTEAFF. CDR3 bases: TGCAGCGTTGAATTGACAGGGAGTTTTACTGAAGCTTTCTTT. J is TRBJ1-1 and V is TRBV29-1; 7 bases match TRBD1. Germline CDR1 is SQVTM and CDR2 is ANQGSEA. CDR3 length equals 14 residues. The V and J ends lost 2 bases and 5 bases, in that order; junction bases with no gene match: 8.

About this clone: Other DNA sequences within the sample encode an identical CDR3. CDR3 sequence reads: CASSLGTAGNTIYF. CDR3 DNA: TGCGCCAGCAGCCTCGGGACCGCTGGAAACACCATATATTTT. V is TRBV5-1 and J is TRBJ1-3, with D possibly matching TRBD1 (5 bases). Germline-derived CDR1 and CDR2 are SGHRS and YFSETQ. This CDR3 is 14 amino acids long. Trimming took 4 bases from V and 2 from J, leaving 10 bases between them. The full variable domain, completed using reference TRBV5-1 and TRBJ1-3, is KAGVTQTPRYLIKTRGQQVTLSCSPISGHRSVSWYQQTPGQGLQFLFEYFSETQRNKGNFPGRFSGRQFSNSRSEMNVSTLELGDSALYLCASSLGTAGNTIYFGEGSWLTVV.

The genes are TRBV29-1 and TRBJ2-2; D is possibly TRBD2 (6 bases). V lost 5 bases, J lost 3 bases, and 13 bases lay in between. Germline CDR1 is SQVTM and CDR2 is ANQGSEA. The CDR3 is made up of 14 amino acids. Written as DNA, the CDR3 is TGCAGCGTTCGGAGGGACCAGGACACCGGGGAGCTGTTTTTT. Translation gives CSVRRDQDTGELFF.

Comments on this clone: Other DNA sequences in the sample encode the same CDR3. The chain carries TRBV5-1 and TRBJ2-7; 9 nucleotides line up with TRBD1. V lost 4 bases, J lost 3 bases, and 8 bases stayed unmatched. Looked up from germline, CDR1 is SGHRS and CDR2 is YFSETQ. CDR3 length: 15 residues. Here the CDR3 DNA reads TGCGCCAGCAGCGACCGTACAGGGGGCATCTACGAGCAGTACTTC. Translation gives CASSDRTGGIYEQYF. The whole variable domain, filled in from reference TRBV5-1 and TRBJ2-7, reads KAGVTQTPRYLIKTRGQQVTLSCSPISGHRSVSWYQQTPGQGLQFLFEYFSETQRNKGNFPGRFSGRQFSNSRSEMNVSTLELGDSALYLCASSDRTGGIYEQYFGPGTRLTVT.

V is TRBV28 and J is TRBJ2-7; the D gene is possibly TRBD1 (5 bases). From germline, CDR1 is MDHEN and CDR2 SYDVKM. The CDR3 sequence is 13 residues long. V lost 1 base to trimming and J lost 6 bases, with 10 bases between them. CDR3 nucleotides: TGTGCCAGCAGTTTATCTCAGGGTTCCGAGCAGTACTTC. Protein: CASSLSQGSEQYF.

Points on this clone: This CDR3 is also generated by other DNA sequences in the sample. The chain combines TRBV11-2 with TRBJ2-3, with D possibly matching TRBD1 (5 bases). Germline CDR1 and CDR2: SGHAT and FQNNGV. V was clipped by 0 bases and J by 5 bases, with 6 bases between them. The CDR3 has 13 residues. The CDR3: CASSLDQGDTQYF. The CDR3 coding sequence is TGTGCCAGCAGCTTAGATCAGGGAGATACGCAGTATTTT.

V usage is TRBV4-1 and J usage is TRBJ1-1; D remains ambiguous. The germline V gene has CDR1 MGHRA and CDR2 YSYEKL. The CDR3 sequence is 15 residues long. V was shortened by 4 bases and J by 1 base, with 13 bases between the two germline ends. CDR3 sequence reads: CASSLSVRENTEAFF. CDR3 coding DNA: TGCGCCAGCAGCCTATCGGTTAGGGAGAACACTGAAGCTTTCTTT.

The chain is built from TRBV12-2 and TRBJ1-5. TRBV12-2 is reported as a pseudogene. CDR3 length equals 17 residues. CDR3 residues: CASRFGRGRNNNQPQHF. In nucleotides, the CDR3 is TGTGCAAGTCGCTTCGGCCGCGGGCGGAATAACAATCAGCCCCAGCATTTT.

This clone came up many times. The V and J genes are TRBV5-1 and TRBJ1-1; 10 bases line up with TRBD1. The CDR3 sequence is 15 residues long. V lost 4 bases and J lost 8; bases outside the gene matches: 11. CDR1 is SGHRS, CDR2 YFSETQ, per germline. DNA of the CDR3: TGCGCCAGCAGCCCCAGACCGGGACAGGGGTCGGAAGCTTTCTTT. It encodes CASSPRPGQGSEAFF.

This clone was observed a handful of times. This chain uses TRBV7-3 with TRBJ2-2; TRBD1 matches 8 bases. The CDR3 spans 17 residues. Trimming removed 3 bases from V and 4 bases from J; junction bases left unmatched: 10. Germline V CDR1 and CDR2: SGHTA, FQGTGA. CDR3 DNA: TGTGCCAGCAGCTTCCGAGGAGGAGGACAGGGCACCGGGGAGCTGTTTTTT. Amino acid sequence: CASSFRGGGQGTGELFF. Combining the CDR3 with reference TRBV7-3 and TRBJ2-2 gives the whole variable domain GAGVSQTPSNKVTEKGKYVELRCDPISGHTALYWYRQSLGQGPEFLIYFQGTGAADDSGLPNDRFFAVRPEGSVSTLKIQRTERGDSAVYLCASSFRGGGQGTGELFFGEGSRLTVL.

The chain carries TRBV5-1 and TRBJ1-3, with D maybe TRBD1 (6 bases). Trimming stripped 4 bases from V and 3 bases from J, with 26 bases between. The CDR3 is made up of 19 amino acids. Germline V gene data show CDR1 as SGHRS and CDR2 as YFSETQ. This chain's CDR3 is CASSQTTGTLLGGGNTIYF. The CDR3 nucleotides are TGCGCCAGCAGCCAGACGACAGGAACCCTTTTGGGTGGTGGAAACACCATATATTTT. Full variable domain (missing parts from reference TRBV5-1 and TRBJ1-3): KAGVTQTPRYLIKTRGQQVTLSCSPISGHRSVSWYQQTPGQGLQFLFEYFSETQRNKGNFPGRFSGRQFSNSRSEMNVSTLELGDSALYLCASSQTTGTLLGGGNTIYFGEGSWLTVV.

The chain links TRBV2 to TRBJ2-1, with 11 nucleotides matching TRBD2. The CDR3 is 16 amino acids. V dropped 5 bases and J dropped 5; count of bases not matched to a gene: 8. Germline V gives CDR1 SNHLY, CDR2 FYNNEI. The CDR3 reads CASSPVLAGANNEQFF. CDR3 nucleotides: TGTGCCAGCAGTCCCGTACTAGCGGGAGCTAACAATGAGCAGTTCTTC.

The table lists this clone with a few counts. The genes are TRBV10-2 and TRBJ2-7; D tentatively reads TRBD1 or TRBD2 (5 bases each). V lost 11 bases to trimming and J lost 7 bases, with 30 bases between them. Germline V gives CDR1 WSHSY, CDR2 SAAADI. CDR3 length equals 16 residues. In nucleotides, the CDR3 is TGCGCCGGGTCGGGACGGCCACCCTCGAGGTTGGAAGAGCAGTACTTC. It codes for CAGSGRPPSRLEEQYF.

V usage is TRBV7-8 and J usage is TRBJ2-1; possible D gene TRBD2, 6 bases. The V and J ends lost 10 bases and 4 bases respectively, with 17 bases between them. The CDR3 runs 14 residues. The V gene's germline CDR1 is SGHVS and CDR2 FQNEAQ. The CDR3 coding sequence is TGTGCCATCACCCATGGAGGGCTATACAATGAGCAGTTCTTC. Its protein product is CAITHGGLYNEQFF.

Many counts were recorded for this clone. This chain connects TRBV5-1 to TRBJ2-1; 8 nucleotides agree with TRBD2. Germline V gene data show CDR1 as SGHRS and CDR2 as YFSETQ. The length of the CDR3 is 15 residues. The V segment lost 4 bases and the J segment 10 bases; nucleotides outside the gene matches: 13. The DNA of the CDR3 is TGCGCCAGCAGCCCCACCCCCGCGGGAGGAGGCGAGCAGTTCTTC. Translation gives CASSPTPAGGGEQFF.

This chain links TRBV4-1 with TRBJ2-5; possible D gene TRBD2, 6 bases. V shed 5 bases and J shed 2 bases, with 15 bases lying between them. CDR1 MGHRA and CDR2 YSYEKL come from the germline V gene. The CDR3 runs to 15 residues. The CDR3 DNA follows: TGCGCCAGCAGCAAGACCCCGGCGGGGCAAGAGACCCAGTACTTC. This encodes CASSKTPAGQETQYF.